These 19 T cell receptor beta chains share one sample of origin, sequenced in a study of shared clonotypes between healthy human individuals. TCRdb's copy holds only in-frame clones and misses some; the assay was immunoSEQ multiplex PCR. The data show about 2.1 million clones, around 95% seen once. Naive CD8 cells were CD45RO-negative, positively selected for CCR7, excluding terminally differentiated effector memory CD45RA+ cells. The sample comprised naive CD8+ T cells from PBMCs. These receptor sequences come from a man aged 18 to 35 in good health. Some clones in this sample may be carry-over from other donors' samples.

The gene calls are TRBV7-6 and TRBJ1-2, with D possibly matching TRBD1 (5 bases). Germline V gene data show CDR1 as SGHVS and CDR2 as FNYEAQ. Deletions cut 2 bases from V and 2 bases from J, with 18 bases between. There are 17 residues in the CDR3. The CDR3 bases are TGTGCCAGCAGCTTAAACAGGAGCCCGAAGGGAAACTATGGCTACACCTTC. Translation: CASSLNRSPKGNYGYTF.

The chain employs TRBV4-2 and TRBJ1-2; TRBD1 matches at 7 bases. Looked up from germline, CDR1 is LGHNA and CDR2 is YNFKEQ. This CDR3 has 16 residues. Trimming at V came to 0 bases and at J to 1 base, leaving 5 bases not matched to a gene. CDR3 residues: CASSQDYRDSNYGYTF. CDR3 in DNA: TGTGCCAGCAGCCAAGACTATCGGGACAGTAACTATGGCTACACCTTC.

This clone came up once. The chain joins TRBV13 to TRBJ1-1; no firm D call. The length of the CDR3 is 14 residues. V shed 1 base and J shed 3 bases, with 9 bases lying between them. Germline V CDR1 and CDR2: PRHDT, FYEKMQ (reference sequence). Written as DNA, the CDR3 is TGTGCCAGCAGCTTAGTTCCGGACGACACTGAAGCTTTCTTT. Amino acids: CASSLVPDDTEAFF.

This chain links TRBV7-9 with TRBJ1-3; D possibly corresponds to TRBD1 (5 bases). Germline CDR1 and CDR2: SEHNR and FQNEAQ (reference sequence). This CDR3 region has 13 residues. V shed 11 bases and J shed 7 bases, with 18 bases lying between them. For the CDR3, the DNA is TGTGCCGCGCACTTAATTCGGGGGAACACCATATATTTT. Translated, it gives CAAHLIRGNTIYF.

The gene calls are TRBV4-1 and TRBJ2-7; no clear D. V dropped 0 bases and J dropped 4 bases, with 7 bases sitting between them. The CDR3 contains 13 residues. The germline V gene has CDR1 MGHRA and CDR2 YSYEKL. This CDR3 reads CASSQELGYEQYF. In nucleotides, the CDR3 is TGCGCCAGCAGCCAAGAGTTAGGGTACGAGCAGTACTTC.

The rearrangement uses TRBV7-9 and TRBJ2-7; D call uncertain. This CDR3 has 14 residues. V lost 2 bases and J 4 bases, leaving 12 bases between the germline ends. The germline V gene encodes CDR1 SEHNR and CDR2 FQNEAQ (reference sequence). The CDR3 reads CASSLRPPQYEQYF. Written as DNA, the CDR3 is TGTGCCAGCAGCTTACGTCCTCCGCAATACGAGCAGTACTTC.

This sequence joins TRBV4-1 and TRBJ2-3, with a weak D call TRBD2 (6 bases). Germline V lookup: CDR1 MGHRA, CDR2 YSYEKL. The CDR3 loop spans 18 amino acids. The ends were cut back, 5 bases at V and 2 bases at J, with 23 bases in the middle. Here the CDR3 reads CASSSWEGGDLPTDTQYF. CDR3 bases: TGCGCCAGCAGCTCTTGGGAAGGCGGGGACCTTCCCACAGATACGCAGTATTTT.

The chain is built from TRBV7-9 and TRBJ1-1; 10 bases map to TRBD1. CDR1 is SEHNR and CDR2 is FQNEAQ in the germline V gene (reference sequence). The CDR3 consists of 13 residues. Losses at the gene ends were 5 bases for V and 5 bases for J; bases not matched to a gene: 2. In nucleotides, the CDR3 is TGTGCCAGCAGCGGACAGGGGGATACTGAAGCTTTCTTT. It translates to CASSGQGDTEAFF.

This CDR3 is CASSQVGTRGGYTF. The CDR3 nucleotides read TGCGCCAGCAGCCAAGTCGGCACCCGCGGGGGCTACACCTTC. V usage is TRBV4-1 and J usage is TRBJ1-2; D gene uncertain. This CDR3 comprises 14 residues. CDR1 and CDR2 (germline): MGHRA, YSYEKL. V dropped 1 base and J dropped 8 bases, with 14 bases sitting between them.

A note on this clone: The same CDR3 is also encoded by other DNA sequences in this sample. V usage is TRBV28 and J usage is TRBJ1-5; D gene uncertain. The CDR3 contains 11 residues. Looked up from germline, CDR1 is MDHEN and CDR2 is SYDVKM. Trimming shortened V by 6 bases and J by 6 bases, and 6 bases separated the two germline ends. The DNA of the CDR3 is TGTGCCAGCAGCTCAAGTCAGCCCCAGCATTTT. Its translation: CASSSSQPQHF.

The V and J genes are TRBV30 and TRBJ1-4; D is undetermined. V was cut by 6 bases and J by 3 bases, with 14 bases left in between. CDR1 GTSNPN and CDR2 SVGIG come from the germline V gene (reference sequence). The CDR3 is 14 residues long. CDR3 sequence (DNA): TGTGCCTGTTACCTCAGAACCTCTAATGAAAAACTGTTTTTT. Protein product: CACYLRTSNEKLFF.

This chain joins TRBV5-1 and TRBJ2-7; D call uncertain. Germline-derived CDR1 and CDR2 are SGHRS and YFSETQ. CDR3 length: 13 amino acids. Trimming shortened V by 1 base and J by 3 bases, and 8 bases separated the two germline ends. The CDR3 region is CASSLTVLYEQYF. As DNA, the CDR3 is TGCGCCAGCAGCTTGACAGTACTCTACGAGCAGTACTTC.

The genes are TRBV5-1 and TRBJ2-1, with 9 bases identical to TRBD2. Germline trimming cut 1 base from V and 4 bases from J; bases unmatched to any gene: 3. This CDR3 has 15 residues. Germline CDR1 reads SGHRS; CDR2 reads YFSETQ. The CDR3 DNA reads as TGCGCCAGCAGCTTGATGGCGGGAGGGTACAATGAGCAGTTCTTC. Amino acid sequence: CASSLMAGGYNEQFF.

Of note for this clone: The same CDR3 arises from other DNA sequences in this sample as well. CDR3 protein: CASSVVVNTEAFF. The DNA of the CDR3 is TGTGCCAGCAGCGTAGTCGTGAACACTGAAGCTTTCTTT. The gene calls are TRBV9 and TRBJ1-1; unclear D gene. The CDR3 covers 13 residues. CDR1 SGDLS and CDR2 YYNGEE come from the germline V gene. Between the trimmed V and J ends, which lost 0 bases and 0 bases, there was a span of 3 bases.

The CDR3 spells CASSPRQRTTNEKLFF. The CDR3 bases are TGTGCCAGCAGCCCCCGACAGCGAACAACTAATGAAAAACTGTTTTTT. The chain employs TRBV7-9 and TRBJ1-4; D might be TRBD1 (5 bases). This CDR3 has 16 amino acids. V lost 5 bases and J lost 0, with 13 bases in between. CDR1 is SEHNR, CDR2 FQNEAQ, per germline (reference sequence).

As for this clone: This CDR3 is also generated by other DNA sequences in the sample. V and J are TRBV27 and TRBJ2-1, with a weak D call TRBD2 (5 bases). CDR1 is MNHEY, CDR2 SMNVEV, per germline (reference sequence). V was cut by 2 bases and J by 7 bases, with 12 bases left in between. The CDR3 is 14 amino acids. CDR3 protein: CASSLLGRTNEQFF. The CDR3 nucleotides read TGTGCCAGCAGTTTACTGGGTAGGACTAATGAGCAGTTCTTC.

The chain has TRBV7-2 and TRBJ2-5; D is perhaps TRBD2 (6 bases). The germline CDR1 and CDR2 sequences are SGHTA and FQGNSA. The CDR3 is 16 residues long. Trimming took off 7 bases at V and 4 bases at J, with 22 bases between the two ends. The chain's CDR3 is CASTTNLGGEGETQYF. The CDR3 DNA reads TGTGCCAGCACCACCAACCTGGGGGGAGAGGGAGAGACCCAGTACTTC.

J is TRBJ2-1 and V is TRBV9; TRBD2 is a possible D gene (6 bases). This CDR3 comprises 13 residues. The germline gives CDR1 SGDLS, CDR2 YYNGEE. Between the trimmed V and J ends, which lost 7 bases and 5 bases, there was a span of 13 bases. This CDR3 reads CASGLAQNNEQFF. The CDR3 region has the DNA TGTGCCAGCGGGCTAGCGCAAAACAATGAGCAGTTCTTC. Full variable domain (remainder filled in from reference TRBV9 and TRBJ2-1): DSGVTQTPKHLITATGQRVTLRCSPRSGDLSVYWYQQSLDQGLQFLIQYYNGEERAKGNILERFSAQQFPDLHSELNLSSLELGDSALYFCASGLAQNNEQFFGPGTRLTVL.

Turning to this clone: The same CDR3 also results from other DNA sequences found in this sample. The chain recombines TRBV29-1 with TRBJ2-1; 8 nucleotides agree with TRBD2. This CDR3 contains 15 residues. The V segment lost 2 bases and the J segment 0 bases; nucleotides outside the gene matches: 3. Germline V gene data show CDR1 as SQVTM and CDR2 as ANQGSEA. The DNA for the CDR3 is TGCAGCGTTGAAACCAGCGGGAGCTCCTACAATGAGCAGTTCTTC. It encodes CSVETSGSSYNEQFF.